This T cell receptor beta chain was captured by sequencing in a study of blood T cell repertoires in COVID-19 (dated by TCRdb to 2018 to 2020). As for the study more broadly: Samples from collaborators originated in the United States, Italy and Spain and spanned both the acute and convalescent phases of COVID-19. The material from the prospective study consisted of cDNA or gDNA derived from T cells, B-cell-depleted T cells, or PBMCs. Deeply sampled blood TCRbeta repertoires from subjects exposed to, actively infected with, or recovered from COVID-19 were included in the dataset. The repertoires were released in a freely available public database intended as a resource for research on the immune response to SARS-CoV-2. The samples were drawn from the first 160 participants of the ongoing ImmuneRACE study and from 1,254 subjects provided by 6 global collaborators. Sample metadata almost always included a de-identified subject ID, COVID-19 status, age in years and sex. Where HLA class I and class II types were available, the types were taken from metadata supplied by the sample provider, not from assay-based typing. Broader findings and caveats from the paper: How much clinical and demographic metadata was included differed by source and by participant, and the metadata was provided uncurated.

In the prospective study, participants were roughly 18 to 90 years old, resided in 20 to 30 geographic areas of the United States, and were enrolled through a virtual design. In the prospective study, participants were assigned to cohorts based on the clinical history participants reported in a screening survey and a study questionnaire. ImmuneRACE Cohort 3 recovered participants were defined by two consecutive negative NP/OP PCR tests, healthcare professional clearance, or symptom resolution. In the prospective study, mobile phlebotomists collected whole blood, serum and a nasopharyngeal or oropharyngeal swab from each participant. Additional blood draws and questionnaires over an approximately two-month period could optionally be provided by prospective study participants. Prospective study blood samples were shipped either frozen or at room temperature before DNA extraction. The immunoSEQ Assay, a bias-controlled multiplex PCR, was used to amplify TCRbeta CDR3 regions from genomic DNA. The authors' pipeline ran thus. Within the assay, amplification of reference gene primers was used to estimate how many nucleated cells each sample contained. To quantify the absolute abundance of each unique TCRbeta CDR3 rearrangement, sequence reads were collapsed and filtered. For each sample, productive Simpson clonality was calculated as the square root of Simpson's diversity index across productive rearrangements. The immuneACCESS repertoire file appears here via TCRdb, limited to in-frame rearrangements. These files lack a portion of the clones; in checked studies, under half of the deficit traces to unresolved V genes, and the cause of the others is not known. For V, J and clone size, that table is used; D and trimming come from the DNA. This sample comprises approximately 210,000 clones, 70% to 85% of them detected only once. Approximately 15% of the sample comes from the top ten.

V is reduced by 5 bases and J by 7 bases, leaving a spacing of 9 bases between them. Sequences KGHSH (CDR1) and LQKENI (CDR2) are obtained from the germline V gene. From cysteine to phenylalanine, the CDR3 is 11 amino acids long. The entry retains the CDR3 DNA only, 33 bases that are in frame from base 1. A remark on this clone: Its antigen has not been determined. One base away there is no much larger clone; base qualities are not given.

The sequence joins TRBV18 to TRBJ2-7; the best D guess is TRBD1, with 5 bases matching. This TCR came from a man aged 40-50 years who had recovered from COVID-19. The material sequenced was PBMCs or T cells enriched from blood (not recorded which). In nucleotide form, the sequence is TGTGCCAGCTCAGACAGTTCTGAGCAGTACTTC. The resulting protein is CASSDSSEQYF.